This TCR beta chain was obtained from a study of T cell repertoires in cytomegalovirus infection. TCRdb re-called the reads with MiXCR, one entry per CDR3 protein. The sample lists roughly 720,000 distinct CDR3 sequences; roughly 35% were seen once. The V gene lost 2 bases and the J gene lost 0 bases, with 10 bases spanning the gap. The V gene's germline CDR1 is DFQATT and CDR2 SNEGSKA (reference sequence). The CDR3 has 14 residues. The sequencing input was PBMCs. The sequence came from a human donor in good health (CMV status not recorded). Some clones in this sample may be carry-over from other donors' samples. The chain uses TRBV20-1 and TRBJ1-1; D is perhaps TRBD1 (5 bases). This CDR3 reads CSARRQIMNTEAFF. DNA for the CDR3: TGCAGTGCTAGACGACAGATTATGAACACTGAAGCTTTCTTT.